One and the same sample provided the 26 T cell receptor beta chains below, sequenced in a study of blood T cells in healthy people across ages. Primed by a sample-barcoded 5' primer and a J-beta primer mix, a second PCR proceeded for about 6 to 12 cycles. One entry per CDR3 protein results from TCRdb running MiXCR on the 5' RACE reads. The sample has hundreds of thousands of distinct CDR3 sequences, under 25% seen once. The sample was blood. The receptor set was obtained from a man aged 65-85 years in good health.

The chain carries TRBV6-6 and TRBJ1-1; D not certain. The CDR3 is 17 amino acids. Germline V gene lookup returns CDR1 MNHNY and CDR2 SVGAGI (reference sequence). Between the trimmed V and J ends, which lost 5 bases and 0 bases, there was a span of 19 bases. CDR3 residues: CASSPHVGGLLNTEAFF. The CDR3 DNA follows: TGTGCCAGCAGTCCTCATGTGGGAGGACTGTTGAACACTGAAGCTTTCTTT.

This clonotype was observed a few times. The junction shows a germline mismatch at one end, possibly a read error. V and J are TRBV20-1 and TRBJ1-2; TRBD1 matches at 7 bases. The length of the CDR3 is 12 residues. CDR1 and CDR2 (germline): DFQATT, SNEGSKA (reference sequence). CDR3 DNA sequence: TGCAGCGCTAGAGACCAGGGGGGTCTCTACACCTTC. It codes for CSARDQGGLYTF.

The count of this clonotype is one. The chain uses TRBV6-6 and TRBJ1-4; tentatively, D is TRBD1 (5 bases). CDR3 length equals 15 residues. V dropped 6 bases and J dropped 8 bases, with 19 bases sitting between them. The germline CDR1 and CDR2 sequences are MNHNY and SVGAGI (reference sequence). CDR3: CASRLGDGYREKLFF. CDR3 sequence (DNA): TGTGCCAGCAGACTAGGGGACGGGTATAGAGAAAAACTGTTTTTT.

The V and J genes are TRBV10-3 and TRBJ2-1; TRBD2 agrees at 9 bases. From germline, CDR1 is ENHRY and CDR2 SYGVKD. The junction had 9 bases not matched to a gene; V was cut back by 1 base and J by 5 bases. The CDR3 covers 17 residues. The DNA for the CDR3 is TGTGCCATCAGTGAGTACAATAGCGGGAGTGCGAACAATGAGCAGTTCTTC. Translated, it gives CAISEYNSGSANNEQFF.

The chain recombines TRBV10-3 with TRBJ1-4; D call uncertain. In germline, CDR1 is ENHRY, CDR2 SYGVKD. CDR3 length: 14 amino acids. V was pared by 3 bases and J by 8 bases, with 13 bases between. The CDR3 DNA reads as TGTGCCATCAGTGATTCTGGGTTGGGAGAAAAACTGTTTTTT. This encodes CAISDSGLGEKLFF.

CDR3 loop: CASSLTLHNEQFF. CDR3 DNA: TGTGCCAGCAGCTTAACTCTCCACAATGAGCAGTTCTTC. The chain is built from TRBV6-2 or TRBV6-3 and TRBJ2-1; no firm D call. CDR1 MNHEY and CDR2 SVGEGT come from the germline V gene. The V end lost 6 bases, the J end lost 5 bases, and 11 bases lay between the germline ends. The CDR3 covers 13 residues.

The chain is built from TRBV5-1 and TRBJ2-1, with 7 bases fitting TRBD1. Germline CDR1 and CDR2: SGHRS and YFSETQ. The CDR3 spans 14 residues. V shed 2 bases and J 7 bases; nucleotides not matched to a gene: 6. The CDR3, as DNA: TGCGCCAGCAGCTTAGACACAGGGGTTAATGAGCAGTTCTTC. It yields the protein CASSLDTGVNEQFF.

The J gene is TRBJ2-7, the V gene TRBV4-3; 8 nucleotides agree with TRBD1. This CDR3 spans 17 amino acids. From germline, CDR1 is LGHNA and CDR2 YSLEER. V trimming: 0 bases; J trimming: 3 bases; junction bases outside the gene matches: 10. In DNA form, the CDR3 reads TGCGCCAGCAGCCAAGAAGCTGGGACAGGAGGGAACTACGAGCAGTACTTC. Translating it yields CASSQEAGTGGNYEQYF.

This clonotype appeared a few times. The V gene is TRBV24-1, the J gene TRBJ2-7; tentative D call: TRBD1 (6 bases). Germline CDR1 is KGHDR and CDR2 is SFDVKD. The CDR3 sequence is 14 residues long. V was trimmed by 4 bases and J by 2 bases, leaving 11 bases between them. The CDR3 loop reads CATSDFQGTYEQYF. CDR3 DNA: TGTGCCACCAGTGACTTCCAGGGGACCTACGAGCAGTACTTC.

This clonotype was seen a handful of times. The chain employs TRBV6-6 and TRBJ1-1; a weak D match, TRBD1 (6 bases). The V gene's germline CDR1 is MNHNY and CDR2 SVGAGI (reference sequence). Between the trimmed V and J ends, which lost 8 bases and 6 bases, there was a span of 19 bases. The CDR3 totals 14 residues. This CDR3 is CASQTTGNWAEAFF. The CDR3 DNA follows: TGTGCCAGCCAAACGACAGGTAACTGGGCTGAAGCTTTCTTT.

This clonotype was observed a few times. The chain has TRBV2 and TRBJ2-7; D is uncertain. Germline CDR1 and CDR2: SNHLY and FYNNEI. The CDR3 is made up of 13 amino acids. V was trimmed by 5 bases and J by 0 bases, leaving 8 bases between them. CDR3 residues: CASSTRGSYEQYF. CDR3 sequence (DNA): TGTGCCAGCAGTACGCGAGGCTCCTACGAGCAGTACTTC. The full variable domain, completed using reference TRBV2 and TRBJ2-7, is EPEVTQTPSHQVTQMGQEVILRCVPISNHLYFYWYRQILGQKVEFLVSFYNNEISEKSEIFDDQFSVERPDGSNFTLKIRSTKLEDSAMYFCASSTRGSYEQYFGPGTRLTVT.

The chain uses TRBV19 and TRBJ2-1; a weak D match, TRBD2 (6 bases). Germline CDR1 reads LNHDA; CDR2 reads SQIVND (reference sequence). The CDR3 has 16 residues. Trimming removed 5 bases from V and 5 bases from J, with 19 bases in between. For the CDR3, the DNA is TGTGCCAGTAGTTCCGCAGGGACTTTGTATAACAATGAGCAGTTCTTC. Its translation is CASSSAGTLYNNEQFF.

This clonotype was seen a handful of times. This chain uses TRBV7-9 with TRBJ2-5, with a possible D match to TRBD1 (7 bases). The germline V and J ends were trimmed by 3 bases and 5 bases, with 16 bases remaining between them. The length of the CDR3 is 15 residues. Germline CDR1 reads SEHNR; CDR2 reads FQNEAQ (reference sequence). The CDR3 region has the DNA TGTGCCAGCAGCTTCGGGAAGACAGGGAGGGAGACCCAGTACTTC. Translating gives CASSFGKTGRETQYF.

This clonotype appeared many times. This chain links TRBV20-1 with TRBJ2-4; perhaps TRBD1 as D (6 bases). The germline V and J ends were trimmed by 1 base and 6 bases, with 10 bases remaining between them. The CDR3 is 13 amino acids. CDR1 DFQATT and CDR2 SNEGSKA come from the germline V gene (reference sequence). CDR3 region: CSARVQGGNIQYF. Written as DNA, the CDR3 is TGCAGTGCTAGAGTACAGGGTGGAAACATTCAGTACTTC.

Ten or more counts support this clonotype. V usage is TRBV20-1 and J usage is TRBJ2-7; no clear D gene. Deletions cut 3 bases from V and 5 bases from J, with 20 bases between. Germline V gives CDR1 DFQATT, CDR2 SNEGSKA (reference sequence). The CDR3 runs 15 residues. The chain's CDR3 is CSARPITGILNEQYF. The DNA for the CDR3 is TGCAGTGCTAGGCCTATCACCGGCATTTTGAACGAGCAGTACTTC.

This clonotype was seen many times. The CDR3 nucleotides read TGTGCCAGCAGTGAAGTCACGGCCGGAGGACCCTACGAGCAGTACTTC. Amino acid sequence: CASSEVTAGGPYEQYF. The gene calls are TRBV6-1 and TRBJ2-7; D is possibly TRBD2 (5 bases). V lost 1 base and J lost 2, with 15 bases in between. CDR1 is MNHNS, CDR2 SASEGT, per germline. CDR3 length equals 16 residues.

Only a few counts were recorded for this clonotype. Here the CDR3 reads CASSVGWGNTEAFF. The CDR3 coding sequence is TGTGCCAGCAGCGTAGGGTGGGGTAACACTGAAGCTTTCTTT. The chain is built from TRBV9 and TRBJ1-1; D not certain. Germline-derived CDR1 and CDR2 are SGDLS and YYNGEE. CDR3 size: 14 residues. V lost 0 bases and J 2 bases, leaving 8 bases between the germline ends.

V is TRBV5-1 and J is TRBJ2-5, with TRBD2 matching 11 bases. Germline V CDR1 and CDR2: SGHRS, YFSETQ. This CDR3 spans 15 amino acids. V dropped 5 bases and J dropped 5; count of bases not matched to a gene: 8. CDR3 bases: TGCGCCAGCAGATTTACTAGCGGGAGTGAGGAGACCCAGTACTTC. Amino acid sequence: CASRFTSGSEETQYF.

This clonotype was seen a handful of times. An end of the junction differs from the germline gene, which may be a read error. The CDR3 coding sequence is TGCAGTTCTAGAGGACAGGATCCCCACGAGCAGTACTTC. This encodes CSSRGQDPHEQYF. This chain uses TRBV20-1 with TRBJ2-5, with 7 positions matching TRBD1. The last part of the DNA fits TRBJ2-7 better; the J call may be wrong. CDR1 is DFQATT and CDR2 is SNEGSKA in the germline V gene (reference sequence). This CDR3 is 13 amino acids long.

CDR3: CASSEERTFYGETQYF. CDR3 in DNA: TGTGCCAGCAGTGAAGAGCGCACCTTTTATGGGGAGACCCAGTACTTC. The chain combines TRBV2 with TRBJ2-5; D gene uncertain. V lost 1 base and J 5 bases, leaving 17 bases between the germline ends. The CDR3 length is 16 residues. CDR1 is SNHLY and CDR2 is FYNNEI in the germline V gene.

The chain is built from TRBV24-1 and TRBJ2-3; tentatively, D is TRBD2 (6 bases). Trimming removed 7 bases from V and 6 bases from J, with 13 bases in between. The CDR3 runs to 13 residues. Germline assignment: CDR1 KGHDR and CDR2 SFDVKD. The CDR3 reads CATSPRGFDTQYF. CDR3 DNA sequence: TGTGCCACCAGCCCGCGGGGTTTCGATACGCAGTATTTT.

This clonotype occurred a few times. The chain recombines TRBV5-4 with TRBJ2-7, with 13 positions matching TRBD2. The J call may be mistaken, given a closer DNA end match to TRBJ2-1. Per germline, CDR1 SGHNT and CDR2 YYREEE (reference sequence). CDR3 length: 15 residues. CDR3 loop: CASSPGTSGVNEQFF. The DNA for the CDR3 is TGTGCCAGCAGCCCTGGGACTAGCGGGGTCAATGAGCAGTTCTTC.

This chain uses TRBV29-1 with TRBJ2-1; perhaps TRBD2 as D (5 bases). The CDR3 extends over 12 amino acids. Germline values: CDR1 SQVTM, CDR2 ANQGSEA. The V and J ends lost 0 bases and 9 bases respectively, with 9 bases between them. Written as DNA, the CDR3 is TGCAGCGTTGAAGATTCCGGGGTTGAGCAGTTCTTC. Translating gives CSVEDSGVEQFF.

V is TRBV20-1 and J is TRBJ2-6, with 10 bases lining up with TRBD2. Germline trimming cut 6 bases from V and 1 base from J; bases unmatched to any gene: 6. CDR1 and CDR2 (germline): DFQATT, SNEGSKA (reference sequence). The CDR3 is 16 residues long. In DNA form, the CDR3 reads TGCAGTGCAACCACTAGCGGGAAATCTGGGGCCAACGTCCTGACTTTC. Protein sequence: CSATTSGKSGANVLTF.

Notes on this clonotype: An end of the junction differs from the germline gene, which may be a read error. The V gene is TRBV20-1, the J gene TRBJ2-5; 14 bases are a match to TRBD2. Germline V gives CDR1 DFQATT, CDR2 SNEGSKA (reference sequence). The CDR3 loop spans 16 amino acids. This chain's CDR3 is CSANRQGLAGVETRYF. The CDR3 bases are TGCAGTGCTAACCGACAGGGACTAGCGGGAGTTGAGACCCGGTACTTC.

The rearrangement links TRBV4-3 to TRBJ2-1, with D tentatively TRBD1 (6 bases). The V gene's germline CDR1 is LGHNA and CDR2 YSLEER. The CDR3 runs to 16 residues. The V end was cut by 0 bases, the J end by 4 bases, with 13 bases between. Here the CDR3 DNA reads TGCGCCAGCAGCCAAGATCGCACAGGGAATTACAATGAGCAGTTCTTC. It yields the protein CASSQDRTGNYNEQFF.